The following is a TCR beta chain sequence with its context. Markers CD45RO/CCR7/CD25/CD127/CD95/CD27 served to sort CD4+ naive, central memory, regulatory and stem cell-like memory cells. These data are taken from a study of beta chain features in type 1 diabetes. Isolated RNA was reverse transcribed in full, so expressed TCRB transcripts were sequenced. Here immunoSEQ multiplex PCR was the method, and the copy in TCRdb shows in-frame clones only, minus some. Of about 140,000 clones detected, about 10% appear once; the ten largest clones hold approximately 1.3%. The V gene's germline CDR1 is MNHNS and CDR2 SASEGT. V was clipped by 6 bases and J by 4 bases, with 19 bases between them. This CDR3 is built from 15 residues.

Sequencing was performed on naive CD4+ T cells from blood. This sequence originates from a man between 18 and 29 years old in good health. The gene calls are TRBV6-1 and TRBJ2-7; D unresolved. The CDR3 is CASSPVVAVEYEQYF. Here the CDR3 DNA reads TGTGCCAGCAGCCCCGTAGTGGCAGTGGAGTACGAGCAGTACTTC.